These T cell receptor beta chains were read from a single sample in a study of monozygotic twins with inflammatory bowel disease. Reprocessing the 5' RACE reads, TCRdb reports a single entry for every CDR3 protein and omits DNA. The sample's table shows approximately 400,000 distinct CDR3 sequences. Sequencing used blood. All receptors come from a human donor with ulcerative colitis or Crohn's disease, or a healthy co-twin of an affected twin (not recorded which). Both conserved end residues are part of each CDR3.

V gene,J gene,CDR3 protein
TRBV6-2/TRBV6-3,TRBJ1-1,CASFDRIQGEAFF
TRBV29-1,TRBJ1-4,CSIEPGTGEKLFF
TRBV9,TRBJ2-4,CASSVGGSENIQYF
TRBV5-1,TRBJ2-2,CASSPGTANTGELFF
TRBV20-1,TRBJ1-1,CSAYRDRGKLGTEAFF
TRBV12-3/TRBV12-4,TRBJ2-1,CASRRLAGGNNEQFF
TRBV9,TRBJ1-2,CASRRSAGLYADGYTF
TRBV27,TRBJ2-4,CASSAASGTNIQYF
TRBV30,TRBJ2-7,CAWGPLGTGGNEQYF
TRBV28,TRBJ1-2,CASIITGTAYGYTF
TRBV4-3,TRBJ2-7,CASSQGTSYEQYF
TRBV7-8,TRBJ2-7,CASSLDIGSLTYEQYF
TRBV3-1,TRBJ2-3,CASSQVTGGRTQYF
TRBV5-6,TRBJ1-3,CASSLGPGIASSGNTIYF
TRBV5-1,TRBJ2-7,CASSLGPSYYEQYF
TRBV24-1,TRBJ2-1,CATSDTAPPGNEQFF
TRBV12-3/TRBV12-4,TRBJ2-1,CASSRAGTPYNEQFF
TRBV5-1,TRBJ2-3,CASSLADRAGTDTQYF
TRBV5-1,TRBJ1-1,CASSLFTYGLNTEAFF
TRBV6-2/TRBV6-3,TRBJ2-1,CASSQWTSGTGIRSEQFF
TRBV6-2/TRBV6-3,TRBJ1-2,CATGDGNYGYTF
TRBV10-3,TRBJ2-3,CATWQGDTDTQYF
TRBV18,TRBJ2-5,CASATGPGTQYF
TRBV12-3/TRBV12-4,TRBJ1-6,CASTEQGAGSPLHF
TRBV6-5,TRBJ2-1,CASSYSGTPYNEQFF
TRBV9,TRBJ1-2,CASSVEGRPNYGYTF
TRBV18,TRBJ1-4,CASSPLQGASEKLFF
TRBV27,TRBJ2-1,CASSNHIAGVGYEQFF
TRBV19,TRBJ1-1,CASSTLSGARRTEAFF
TRBV6-5,TRBJ2-2,CASSSRGGSNTGELFF
TRBV12-3/TRBV12-4,TRBJ1-5,CASSSINQPQHF
TRBV7-8,TRBJ2-1,CASSLGGTVYNEQFF
TRBV5-4,TRBJ2-5,CASSSGGGQETQYF
TRBV12-3/TRBV12-4,TRBJ1-1,CASSRLTFDTEAFF
TRBV2,TRBJ1-1,CASRFREADTEAFF
TRBV11-2,TRBJ1-4,CASSLEWLPSDEKLFF
TRBV4-1,TRBJ1-2,CASSLIGGSYGYTF
TRBV7-9,TRBJ1-5,CASSLGQGKNQPQHF
TRBV12-3/TRBV12-4,TRBJ1-2,CASSHVAGYTF
TRBV3-1,TRBJ1-3,CASSHSGIGNTIYF
TRBV19,TRBJ2-1,CASKKGVSYNEQFF
TRBV5-1,TRBJ2-7,CASSLVPNGEQYF
TRBV14,TRBJ2-7,CASSQERDRDEQYF
TRBV18,TRBJ2-1,CASSPPVVARTAYNEQFF
TRBV7-9,TRBJ1-2,CASSLGESWYGYTF
TRBV20-1,TRBJ1-2,CSASGNKPGQGASKEYGYTF
TRBV5-1,TRBJ1-1,CASERGQGPGTEAFF
TRBV9,TRBJ2-3,CASSSGPTTDTQYF